This T cell receptor (beta chain) was documented in a study of T cell repertoires in aging, cancer and after chemotherapy. CDR1 and CDR2 (germline): ENHRY, SYGVKD. The CDR3 has 14 amino acids. V lost 6 bases, J lost 1 base, and 10 bases lay in between. Rearranged V-D-J TRB sequences were amplified with a mixed TRB-A/B primer pool. TCRdb passed the multiplex PCR reads through MiXCR, listing each CDR3 protein once. The sample carries about 2,900 distinct CDR3 sequences, 28% recorded once. This clonotype is labeled medium-sized. TCR beta rearrangements were amplified from peripheral blood genomic DNA. Sequencing used blood. The genes are TRBV10-3 and TRBJ1-3, with D possibly matching TRBD1 (6 bases). This TCR came from a human donor with a solid tumor. CDR3 in amino acids: CAIRPGDSGNTIYF. The DNA of the CDR3 is TGTGCCATCAGGCCAGGGGATTCTGGAAACACCATATATTTT.